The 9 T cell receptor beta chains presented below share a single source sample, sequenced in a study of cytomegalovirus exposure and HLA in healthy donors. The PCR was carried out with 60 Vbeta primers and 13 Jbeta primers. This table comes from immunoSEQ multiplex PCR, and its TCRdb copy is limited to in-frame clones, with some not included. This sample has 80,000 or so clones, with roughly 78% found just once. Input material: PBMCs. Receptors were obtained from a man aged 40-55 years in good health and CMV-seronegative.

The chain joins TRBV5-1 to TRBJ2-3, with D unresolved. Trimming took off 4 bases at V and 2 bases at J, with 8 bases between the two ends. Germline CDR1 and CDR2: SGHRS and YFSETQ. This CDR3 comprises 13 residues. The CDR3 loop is CASSPEATDTQYF. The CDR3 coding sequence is TGCGCCAGCAGCCCCGAGGCCACAGATACGCAGTATTTT.

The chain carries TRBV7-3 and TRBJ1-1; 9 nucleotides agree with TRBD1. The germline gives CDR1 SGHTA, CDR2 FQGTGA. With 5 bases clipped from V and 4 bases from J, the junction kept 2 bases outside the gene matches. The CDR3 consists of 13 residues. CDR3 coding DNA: TGTGCCAGCAGCGCGACAGGGGGCACTGAAGCTTTCTTT. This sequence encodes CASSATGGTEAFF.

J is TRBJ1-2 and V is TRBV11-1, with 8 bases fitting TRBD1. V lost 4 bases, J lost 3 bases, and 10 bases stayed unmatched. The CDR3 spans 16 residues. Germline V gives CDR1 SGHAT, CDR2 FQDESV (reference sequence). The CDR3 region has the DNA TGTGCCAGCAGCTCACAGCAGGGGGCCCAGGACTATGGCTACACCTTC. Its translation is CASSSQQGAQDYGYTF. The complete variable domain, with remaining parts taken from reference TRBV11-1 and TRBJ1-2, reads EAEVAQSPRYKITEKSQAVAFWCDPISGHATLYWYRQILGQGPELLVQFQDESVVDDSQLPKDRFSAERLKGVDSTLKIQPAELGDSAMYLCASSSQQGAQDYGYTFGSGTRLTVV.

The CDR3 is CASSQGVGRGSGNTIYF. The CDR3 region has the DNA TGCGCCAGCAGCCAAGGCGTGGGCAGGGGATCTGGAAACACCATATATTTT. The V gene is TRBV4-1, the J gene TRBJ1-3, with a weak D call TRBD1 (6 bases). The V gene's germline CDR1 is MGHRA and CDR2 YSYEKL. This CDR3 is built from 17 residues. Trimming shortened V by 1 base and J by 1 base, and 14 bases separated the two germline ends.

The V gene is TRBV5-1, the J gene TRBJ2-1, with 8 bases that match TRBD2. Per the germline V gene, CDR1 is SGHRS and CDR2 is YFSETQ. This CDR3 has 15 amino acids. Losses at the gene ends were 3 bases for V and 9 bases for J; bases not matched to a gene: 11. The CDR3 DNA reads TGCGCCAGCAGCTCGCCCGGGACTAGAAATGGTGAGCAGTTCTTC. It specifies CASSSPGTRNGEQFF.

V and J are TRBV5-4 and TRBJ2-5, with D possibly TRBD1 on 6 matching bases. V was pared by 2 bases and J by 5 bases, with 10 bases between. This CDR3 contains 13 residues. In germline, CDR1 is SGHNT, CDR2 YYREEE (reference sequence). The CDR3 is CASSLQGPETQYF. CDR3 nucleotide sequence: TGTGCCAGCAGCTTACAGGGCCCGGAGACCCAGTACTTC.

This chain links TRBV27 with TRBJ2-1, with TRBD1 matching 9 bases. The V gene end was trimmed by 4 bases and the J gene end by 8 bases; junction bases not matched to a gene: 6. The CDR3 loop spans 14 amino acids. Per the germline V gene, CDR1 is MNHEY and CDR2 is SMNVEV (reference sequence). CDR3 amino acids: CASSYGTGTYEQFF. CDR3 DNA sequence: TGTGCCAGCAGTTATGGGACAGGGACATATGAGCAGTTCTTC.

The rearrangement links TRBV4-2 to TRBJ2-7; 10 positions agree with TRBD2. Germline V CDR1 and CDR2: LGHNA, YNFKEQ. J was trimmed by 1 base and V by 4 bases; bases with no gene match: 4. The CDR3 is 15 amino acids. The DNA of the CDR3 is TGTGCCAGCAGCCCTTCGACTAGCGGGTCCTACGAGCAGTACTTC. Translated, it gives CASSPSTSGSYEQYF.

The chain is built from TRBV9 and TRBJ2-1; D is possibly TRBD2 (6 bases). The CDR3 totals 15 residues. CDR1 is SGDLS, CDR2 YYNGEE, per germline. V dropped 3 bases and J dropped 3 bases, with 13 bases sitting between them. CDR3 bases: TGTGCCAGCAGCGAAAACGGAGGGGTCTACAATGAGCAGTTCTTC. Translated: CASSENGGVYNEQFF.